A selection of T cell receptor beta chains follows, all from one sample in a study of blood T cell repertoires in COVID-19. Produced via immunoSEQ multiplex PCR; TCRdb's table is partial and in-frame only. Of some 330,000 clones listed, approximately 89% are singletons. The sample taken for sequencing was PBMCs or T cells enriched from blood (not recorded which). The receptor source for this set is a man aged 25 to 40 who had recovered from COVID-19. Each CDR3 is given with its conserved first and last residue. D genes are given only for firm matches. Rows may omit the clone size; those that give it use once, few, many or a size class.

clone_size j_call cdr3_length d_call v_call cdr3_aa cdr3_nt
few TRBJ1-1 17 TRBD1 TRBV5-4 CASSGGQGEAPATEAFF TGTGCCAGCAGCGGGGGGCAGGGGGAGGCCCCGGCCACTGAAGCTTTCTTT
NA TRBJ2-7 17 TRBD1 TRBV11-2 CASSSLRGSGGLYEQYF TGTGCCAGCAGCTCACTCAGGGGGTCCGGAGGACTCTACGAGCAGTACTTC
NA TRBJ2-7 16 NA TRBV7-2 CASSLVLWDLTYEQYF TGTGCCAGCAGCTTAGTGCTCTGGGACTTAACCTACGAGCAGTACTTC
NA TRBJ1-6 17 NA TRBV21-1 CASSKGRGRVIVSPLHF TGTGCCAGCAGCAAAGGGAGGGGGAGGGTGATCGTCTCACCCCTCCACTTT
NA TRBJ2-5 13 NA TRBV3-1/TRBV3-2 CASSQSERETQYF TGTGCCAGCAGCCAAAGTGAACGGGAGACCCAGTACTTC
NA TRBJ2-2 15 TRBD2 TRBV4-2 CASSRTSGGTGELFF TGTGCCAGCAGCAGGACTAGCGGGGGCACCGGGGAGCTGTTTTTT
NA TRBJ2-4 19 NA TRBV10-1 CASSESGAGAGIAKNIQYF TGCGCCAGCAGTGAGTCGGGGGCAGGGGCCGGTATAGCCAAAAACATTCAGTACTTC
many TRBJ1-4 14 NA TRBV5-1 CASSLWEAEEKLFF TGCGCCAGCAGCTTGTGGGAGGCGGAGGAAAAACTGTTTTTT
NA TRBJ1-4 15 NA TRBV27 CASSIKRGFYEKLFF TGTGCCAGCAGTATAAAGAGGGGGTTCTATGAAAAACTGTTTTTT
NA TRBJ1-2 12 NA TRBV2 CASSAAGYGYTF TGTGCCAGCAGTGCCGCGGGGTATGGCTACACCTTC
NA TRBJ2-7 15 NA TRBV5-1 CASSLRDGSSYEQYF TGCGCCAGCAGCTTGAGGGACGGGAGCTCCTACGAGCAGTACTTC
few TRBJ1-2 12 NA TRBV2 CASSETAVGYTF TGTGCCAGCAGTGAAACGGCGGTAGGCTACACCTTC
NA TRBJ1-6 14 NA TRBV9 CASSVEGSYSPLHF TGTGCCAGCAGCGTAGAGGGGTCCTATTCACCCCTCCACTTT
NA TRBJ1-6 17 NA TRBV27 CASSLNGESSYNSPLHF TGTGCCAGCAGTTTAAACGGGGAGAGCTCCTATAATTCACCCCTCCACTTT
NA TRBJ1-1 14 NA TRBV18 CASSSRSVSTEAFF TGTGCCAGCTCATCTAGGTCGGTGTCCACTGAAGCTTTCTTT
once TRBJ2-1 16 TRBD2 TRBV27 CASSPSGGVVFNEQFF TGTGCCAGCAGTCCTAGCGGGGGGGTCGTTTTCAATGAGCAGTTCTTC